One and the same sample provided the 26 T cell receptor beta chains below, sequenced in a study of blood T cell repertoires in COVID-19. Repertoires were generated with immunoSEQ multiplex PCR, while TCRdb's copy carries only in-frame clones and drops some. The sample includes some 460,000 clones, 75% to 90% seen only once; the top ten take roughly 0.72%. The specimen sequenced was PBMCs or T cells enriched from blood (not recorded which). The receptors were gathered from a woman younger than 30 who had recovered from COVID-19.

The V call is TRBV2, the J call TRBJ1-1, with D maybe TRBD1 (5 bases). The germline V gene has CDR1 SNHLY and CDR2 FYNNEI. The CDR3 is made up of 13 amino acids. Trimming took off 1 base at V and 10 bases at J, with 13 bases between the two ends. The CDR3 here is CASSEVWRGGAFF. Written as DNA, the CDR3 is TGTGCCAGCAGTGAAGTTTGGCGGGGGGGAGCTTTCTTT.

The chain uses TRBV9 and TRBJ1-1; D is unclear. Germline V gene sequence: CDR1 SGDLS, CDR2 YYNGEE. The CDR3 length is 14 residues. V was shortened by 4 bases and J by 11 bases, with 21 bases between the two germline ends. Here the CDR3 reads CASSSQEGFNEAFF. The CDR3 DNA sequence: TGTGCCAGCAGCTCCCAGGAAGGTTTCAATGAGGCTTTCTTT.

This clone was recorded only once. The gene calls are TRBV30 and TRBJ2-7, with D hard to call. V was trimmed by 1 base and J by 5 bases, leaving 12 bases between them. Per germline, CDR1 GTSNPN and CDR2 SVGIG (reference sequence). CDR3 size: 13 residues. CDR3 amino acids: CAWSASRFHEQYF. In nucleotides, the CDR3 is TGTGCCTGGAGTGCCTCCCGGTTCCACGAGCAGTACTTC.

In DNA, the CDR3 is TGCGCCAGCAGCCAGGGGAGCGGGGGGGCAAATGAGCAGTTCTTC. This gives the protein CASSQGSGGANEQFF. This chain joins TRBV4-1 and TRBJ2-1; 10 bases are shared with TRBD2. This CDR3 contains 15 residues. Germline CDR1 reads MGHRA; CDR2 reads YSYEKL. V was pared by 3 bases and J by 7 bases, with 6 bases of the junction left unmatched.

V usage is TRBV2 and J usage is TRBJ1-5, with D perhaps matching TRBD1 (6 bases). V lost 5 bases and J 3 bases, leaving 14 bases between the germline ends. The length of the CDR3 is 15 residues. The germline CDR1 and CDR2 sequences are SNHLY and FYNNEI. The CDR3 nucleotides are TGTGCCAGCAGTTCCGGGACAATCATCAATCAGCCCCAGCATTTT. It encodes CASSSGTIINQPQHF.

The CDR3 region has the DNA TGCGCCAGCAGCCAAGCTGCCTATATCAATGAGCAGTTCTTC. Its protein is CASSQAAYINEQFF. This chain uses TRBV4-1 with TRBJ2-1; no definite D call. The CDR3 length is 14 residues. CDR1 is MGHRA and CDR2 is YSYEKL in the germline V gene. Trimming stripped 1 base from V and 6 bases from J, with 10 bases between.

The chain uses TRBV11-3 and TRBJ1-1, with D hard to call. Trimming pared 5 bases from V and 3 bases from J, leaving 10 bases between. Germline-derived CDR1 and CDR2 are SGHNT and YENEEA. The CDR3 covers 13 residues. In DNA, the CDR3 is TGTGCCAGCAGCCATCAAGAGGACACTGAAGCTTTCTTT. It is translated as CASSHQEDTEAFF.

This chain links TRBV30 with TRBJ2-2, with D tentatively TRBD1 (6 bases). This CDR3 is built from 14 residues. V lost 2 bases to trimming and J lost 4 bases, with 11 bases between them. Germline-derived CDR1 and CDR2 are GTSNPN and SVGIG (reference sequence). The CDR3 spells CAWSSGAGTGELFF. CDR3 nucleotides: TGTGCCTGGAGTTCAGGGGCAGGCACCGGGGAGCTGTTTTTT.

On this clone: The sample carries other DNA sequences with the same CDR3. The genes are TRBV25-1 and TRBJ2-3; 7 bases are shared with TRBD1. The CDR3 runs to 13 residues. V was pared by 7 bases and J by 1 base, with 2 bases of the junction left unmatched. CDR1 is MGHDK, CDR2 SYGVNS, per germline. CDR3 nucleotide sequence: TGTGCCAGCAATGGACAGGGCACAGATACGCAGTATTTT. Translating it yields CASNGQGTDTQYF.

This rearrangement joins TRBV5-1 to TRBJ2-3; D uncertain. The germline V and J ends were trimmed by 3 bases and 2 bases, with 7 bases remaining between them. Germline CDR1 reads SGHRS; CDR2 reads YFSETQ. The CDR3 has 13 residues. CDR3 residues: CASSSQDTDTQYF. Written as DNA, the CDR3 is TGCGCCAGCAGCTCGCAGGACACAGATACGCAGTATTTT.

The chain carries TRBV4-1 and TRBJ2-3; TRBD2 is a possible D gene (5 bases). The CDR3 is made up of 16 amino acids. Germline CDR1 reads MGHRA; CDR2 reads YSYEKL. V lost 3 bases and J 2 bases, leaving 15 bases between the germline ends. The CDR3, as DNA: TGCGCCAGCAGCCACGAGGACGGACTCCACACAGATACGCAGTATTTT. This sequence encodes CASSHEDGLHTDTQYF.

The chain links TRBV9 to TRBJ2-3; the D gene is possibly TRBD2 (7 bases). The germline V and J ends were trimmed by 3 bases and 0 bases, with 14 bases remaining between them. This CDR3 is 16 amino acids long. The germline V gene encodes CDR1 SGDLS and CDR2 YYNGEE. The chain's CDR3 is CASSGRGGTSTDTQYF. The CDR3 DNA follows: TGTGCCAGCAGCGGAAGGGGGGGGACTAGCACAGATACGCAGTATTTT.

This chain's CDR3 is CASSENRGSTDTQYF. The CDR3 region has the DNA TGTGCCAGCTCAGAGAACAGGGGTAGCACAGATACGCAGTATTTT. The chain couples TRBV18 to TRBJ2-3; 7 nucleotides agree with TRBD1. The trim removed 5 bases at V and 0 bases at J, leaving 5 bases unmatched. Germline V gene lookup returns CDR1 KGHSH and CDR2 LQKENI. The CDR3 loop spans 15 amino acids. Variable domain in full (rest from reference TRBV18 and TRBJ2-3): NAGVMQNPRHLVRRRGQEARLRCSPMKGHSHVYWYRQLPEEGLKFMVYLQKENIIDESGMPKERFSAEFPKEGPSILRIQQVVRGDSAAYFCASSENRGSTDTQYFGPGTRLTVL.

The chain has TRBV6-2 or TRBV6-3 and TRBJ2-5; D call uncertain. Between the trimmed V and J ends, which lost 5 bases and 3 bases, there was a span of 10 bases. The V gene's germline CDR1 is MNHEY and CDR2 SVGEGT. CDR3 length: 13 residues. Written as DNA, the CDR3 is TGTGCCAGCAGTCTACTAAGTGAAGAGACCCAGTACTTC. As protein: CASSLLSEETQYF.

The chain couples TRBV4-2 to TRBJ2-5; 9 bases are a match to TRBD2. The CDR3 is made up of 17 amino acids. Per the germline V gene, CDR1 is LGHNA and CDR2 is YNFKEQ. After removal of 1 base from V and 1 base from J, the junction contained 7 bases not matched to a gene. In nucleotides, the CDR3 is TGTGCCAGCAGCCAAGGGAGAGTAGCGGGGGCCCAAGAGACCCAGTACTTC. This codes for CASSQGRVAGAQETQYF.

The V and J genes are TRBV5-1 and TRBJ2-1, with a tentative D call TRBD2 (6 bases). Germline CDR1 reads SGHRS; CDR2 reads YFSETQ. Deletions cut 3 bases from V and 3 bases from J, with 16 bases between. The CDR3 consists of 16 residues. The CDR3 nucleotides read TGCGCCAGCAGCTCGCAGCCCCGGGACTTCTACAATGAGCAGTTCTTC. Its protein product is CASSSQPRDFYNEQFF.

The chain uses TRBV28 and TRBJ2-7; TRBD1 matches at 7 bases. CDR1 is MDHEN, CDR2 SYDVKM, per germline. This CDR3 comprises 15 residues. The trim removed 5 bases at V and 0 bases at J, leaving 7 bases unmatched. The CDR3 region is CASSPQGTSSYEQYF. The DNA for the CDR3 is TGTGCCAGCAGTCCACAGGGGACGAGCTCCTACGAGCAGTACTTC.

This chain uses TRBV18 with TRBJ2-7; TRBD1 aligns across 7 bases. Germline loops: CDR1 KGHSH, CDR2 LQKENI. V shed 6 bases, J shed 2 bases, and the junction held 7 bases outside the gene matches. This CDR3 contains 14 residues. The CDR3 spells CASSPTGLPYEQYF. The CDR3 DNA sequence: TGTGCCAGCTCGCCGACAGGGTTACCCTACGAGCAGTACTTC. Together with reference TRBV18 and TRBJ2-7, the CDR3 gives the full variable domain: NAGVMQNPRHLVRRRGQEARLRCSPMKGHSHVYWYRQLPEEGLKFMVYLQKENIIDESGMPKERFSAEFPKEGPSILRIQQVVRGDSAAYFCASSPTGLPYEQYFGPGTRLTVT.

The chain joins TRBV7-8 to TRBJ1-5; 7 bases are shared with TRBD1. The CDR3 sequence is 15 residues long. V was clipped by 5 bases and J by 6 bases; unmatched bases: 10. The germline CDR1 and CDR2 sequences are SGHVS and FQNEAQ. Here the CDR3 reads CASSLIQGISQPQHF. For the CDR3, the DNA is TGTGCCAGCAGCCTAATACAGGGGATAAGTCAGCCCCAGCATTTT. Supplemented by reference TRBV7-8 and TRBJ1-5, the full variable domain reads GAGVSQSPRYKVAKRGQDVALRCDPISGHVSLFWYQQALGQGPEFLTYFQNEAQLDKSGLPSDRFFAERPEGSVSTLKIQRTQQEDSAVYLCASSLIQGISQPQHFGDGTRLSIL.

The chain is built from TRBV7-9 and TRBJ2-5; 7 bases align to TRBD1. Germline V gene sequence: CDR1 SEHNR, CDR2 FQNEAQ (reference sequence). Germline trimming cut 5 bases from V and 3 bases from J; bases unmatched to any gene: 6. The CDR3 loop spans 14 amino acids. CDR3 sequence (DNA): TGTGCCAGCAGCCACAGGGGAAAGGAAGAGACCCAGTACTTC. Translation: CASSHRGKEETQYF.

The chain uses TRBV28 and TRBJ2-7; tentative D call: TRBD2 (6 bases). V was pared by 5 bases and J by 3 bases, with 14 bases between. This CDR3 spans 14 amino acids. Germline CDR1 reads MDHEN; CDR2 reads SYDVKM. CDR3 DNA sequence: TGTGCCAGCAGTAGGACTAACCAATACTACGAGCAGTACTTC. Amino acid sequence: CASSRTNQYYEQYF.

Remarks on this clone: Other DNA sequences in the sample encode the same CDR3. The chain joins TRBV6-1 to TRBJ1-5; TRBD1 matches at 10 bases. CDR1 is MNHNS, CDR2 SASEGT, per germline. The CDR3 runs to 14 residues. V trimming: 3 bases; J trimming: 7 bases; junction bases outside the gene matches: 3. CDR3 coding DNA: TGTGCCAGCAGTGAGGACAGGGGGGGGCAGCCCCAGCATTTT. Protein: CASSEDRGGQPQHF.

This sequence joins TRBV4-2 and TRBJ2-2, with 9 bases lining up with TRBD1. The V gene end was trimmed by 2 bases and the J gene end by 5 bases; junction bases not matched to a gene: 6. Germline values: CDR1 LGHNA, CDR2 YNFKEQ. The CDR3 sequence is 16 residues long. CDR3: CASSQTHGQGTGELFF. CDR3 nucleotides: TGTGCCAGCAGCCAAACTCATGGACAGGGGACCGGGGAGCTGTTTTTT.

The chain carries TRBV5-5 and TRBJ2-7; TRBD1 matches at 7 bases. This CDR3 spans 15 amino acids. V lost 4 bases to trimming and J lost 3 bases; unmatched junction nucleotides: 10. Germline V lookup: CDR1 SGHKS, CDR2 YYEKEE (reference sequence). In DNA form, the CDR3 reads TGTGCCAGCAGCGTTACAGGGGTGCTAGTCTACGAGCAGTACTTC. It is translated as CASSVTGVLVYEQYF.

The chain links TRBV5-1 to TRBJ2-5; 7 bases map to TRBD1. V shed 4 bases, J shed 4 bases, and the junction held 7 bases outside the gene matches. Germline-derived CDR1 and CDR2 are SGHRS and YFSETQ. This CDR3 is 14 amino acids long. CDR3 DNA sequence: TGCGCCAGCAGCCTGACAGGGAGCCGAGAGACCCAGTACTTC. Residues: CASSLTGSRETQYF.

V is TRBV4-1 and J is TRBJ2-2; 10 bases line up with TRBD2. CDR1 MGHRA and CDR2 YSYEKL come from the germline V gene. The J segment lost 1 base and the V segment lost 2 bases, leaving 4 bases of the junction unmatched. The CDR3 runs 17 residues. The CDR3 DNA reads as TGCGCCAGCAGCCAAAAACTAGCGGGAATGAACACCGGGGAGCTGTTTTTT. Protein: CASSQKLAGMNTGELFF.